A single sample is the source of the 27 T cell receptor beta chains below, sequenced in a study of shared clonotypes between healthy human individuals. Naive CD8 cells comprised CD45RO-negative, CCR7-positively selected cells, excluding terminally differentiated effector memory CD45RA+ cells. The assay was immunoSEQ multiplex PCR, and TCRdb's table has in-frame clones only and misses some. The sample includes about 2.1 million clones, under 95% of them seen just once. Sequencing was done on a sample of naive CD8+ T cells from PBMCs. All receptors derive from a man younger than 35 in good health. Some clones in this sample may be carry-over from other donors' samples.

This rearrangement joins TRBV7-9 to TRBJ2-2; D remains unclear. The germline gives CDR1 SEHNR, CDR2 FQNEAQ (reference sequence). The CDR3 sequence is 15 residues long. Trimming removed 6 bases at V and 6 bases at J, with 17 bases between. CDR3 coding DNA: TGTGCCAGCAGGAAGGGTAGCCCGAGTCCCGGGGAGCTGTTTTTT. It codes for CASRKGSPSPGELFF.

The chain recombines TRBV6-5 with TRBJ2-7, with a possible D match to TRBD2 (6 bases). The CDR3 runs 12 residues. V was trimmed by 2 bases and J by 6 bases, leaving 8 bases between them. The germline CDR1 and CDR2 sequences are MNHEY and SVGAGI. Here the CDR3 reads CASSYGGPEQYF. CDR3 in DNA: TGTGCCAGCAGTTACGGAGGGCCCGAGCAGTACTTC.

The chain employs TRBV19 and TRBJ2-5; 7 positions agree with TRBD1. V trimming: 5 bases; J trimming: 1 base; junction bases outside the gene matches: 4. Germline CDR1 reads LNHDA; CDR2 reads SQIVND (reference sequence). This CDR3 region has 14 residues. For the CDR3, the DNA is TGTGCCAGTAGTGCCAGGGGGACCCAAGAGACCCAGTACTTC. It is translated as CASSARGTQETQYF.

This CDR3 is CASSEKASGRVGETQYF. The CDR3 bases are TGTGCCAGCAGTGAAAAGGCTAGCGGGAGGGTGGGGGAGACCCAGTACTTC. V gene TRBV2 combines with J gene TRBJ2-5; 12 nucleotides match TRBD2. CDR3 length equals 17 residues. V lost 2 bases and J lost 5; bases outside the gene matches: 9. Germline CDR1 and CDR2: SNHLY and FYNNEI.

The chain uses TRBV12-5 and TRBJ2-3, with 11 nucleotides matching TRBD2. The germline gives CDR1 LGHNT, CDR2 FRNRAP. The junction had 9 bases not matched to a gene; V was cut back by 2 bases and J by 5 bases. This CDR3 is 17 amino acids long. The CDR3 protein is CASGLNPLAGGEDTQYF. For the CDR3, the DNA is TGTGCTAGTGGTTTGAACCCCCTAGCGGGAGGAGAAGATACGCAGTATTTT.

The CDR3 sequence: CASSAPAGGLNEQFF. DNA of the CDR3: TGTGCCAGCAGCGCACCCGCGGGAGGCTTGAATGAGCAGTTCTTC. The V call is TRBV9, the J call TRBJ2-1; 8 bases fit TRBD2. CDR1 and CDR2 (germline): SGDLS, YYNGEE. This CDR3 has 15 residues. V dropped 3 bases and J dropped 7; count of bases not matched to a gene: 9.

This chain uses TRBV28 with TRBJ2-1, with D perhaps TRBD1 or TRBD2 (5 bases each). In germline, CDR1 is MDHEN, CDR2 SYDVKM. The CDR3 sequence is 14 residues long. V was cut by 7 bases and J by 8 bases, with 18 bases left in between. CDR3 loop: CASTPGRLQDEQFF. CDR3 in DNA: TGTGCCAGCACCCCGGGACGACTCCAAGATGAGCAGTTCTTC.

CDR3 nucleotides: TGTGCCAGCCCTCGGCTAGCCAAAAACATTCAGTACTTC. Its translation: CASPRLAKNIQYF. The V call is TRBV5-8, the J call TRBJ2-4; D not certain. In germline, CDR1 is SGHTS, CDR2 YDEGEE. This CDR3 contains 13 residues. Trimming cost V 7 bases and J 0 bases, with 8 bases left between them. The variable domain in full, completed from reference TRBV5-8 and TRBJ2-4, reads EAGVTQSPTHLIKTRGQQATLRCSPISGHTSVYWYQQALGLGLQFLLWYDEGEERNRGNFPPRFSGRQFPNYSSELNVNALELEDSALYLCASPRLAKNIQYFGAGTRLSVL.

V is TRBV5-5 and J is TRBJ2-7; 7 bases align to TRBD2. V lost 0 bases, J lost 6 bases, and 3 bases stayed unmatched. The germline CDR1 and CDR2 sequences are SGHKS and YYEKEE (reference sequence). CDR3 length equals 13 residues. The CDR3 is CASSLAREIEQYF. The CDR3 DNA reads TGTGCCAGCAGCTTGGCGCGGGAGATCGAGCAGTACTTC. Full variable domain (rest looked up from reference TRBV5-5 and TRBJ2-7): DAGVTQSPTHLIKTRGQQVTLRCSPISGHKSVSWYQQVLGQGPQFIFQYYEKEERGRGNFPDRFSARQFPNYSSELNVNALLLGDSALYLCASSLAREIEQYFGPGTRLTVT.

This chain uses TRBV27 with TRBJ1-2, with D hard to call. The CDR3 is 15 amino acids. The germline V gene has CDR1 MNHEY and CDR2 SMNVEV (reference sequence). Trimming shortened V by 5 bases and J by 5 bases, and 18 bases separated the two germline ends. The CDR3 DNA reads as TGTGCCAGCAGTACCCGTTTCGGGCAGATATATGGCTACACCTTC. Amino acid sequence: CASSTRFGQIYGYTF.

As for this clone: This sample includes further DNA sequences coding for the same CDR3. The rearrangement links TRBV7-2 to TRBJ1-1; maybe TRBD1 (5 bases). Germline-derived CDR1 and CDR2 are SGHTA and FQGNSA. This CDR3 has 12 residues. Trimming pared 3 bases from V and 6 bases from J, leaving 8 bases between. The CDR3 DNA reads TGTGCCAGCAGCTTGGGGGGTCCTGAAGCTTTCTTT. Protein: CASSLGGPEAFF.

V is TRBV28 and J is TRBJ2-1; 11 bases map to TRBD2. Germline-derived CDR1 and CDR2 are MDHEN and SYDVKM. Losses at the gene ends were 3 bases for V and 6 bases for J; bases not matched to a gene: 4. The CDR3 contains 15 residues. CDR3 region: CASSLLGTSGNEQFF. The CDR3, as DNA: TGTGCCAGCAGTTTGTTGGGGACTAGCGGCAATGAGCAGTTCTTC.

The V and J genes are TRBV7-9 and TRBJ2-7; D tentatively reads TRBD1 or TRBD2 (7 bases each). Germline V lookup: CDR1 SEHNR, CDR2 FQNEAQ (reference sequence). Between the trimmed V and J ends, which lost 3 bases and 0 bases, there was a span of 21 bases. This CDR3 has 18 residues. The CDR3 loop is CASSFPGGQGVYSYEQYF. In DNA, the CDR3 is TGTGCCAGCAGCTTCCCCGGGGGGCAGGGGGTTTACTCCTACGAGCAGTACTTC.

The chain links TRBV5-4 to TRBJ2-3, with 12 bases fitting TRBD2. Trimming took 0 bases from V and 6 from J; bases not matched to a gene: 11. The CDR3 extends over 18 amino acids. Germline CDR1 reads SGHNT; CDR2 reads YYREEE (reference sequence). DNA of the CDR3: TGTGCCAGCAGCTTGGCTAGCGGGAGGGCCAGTGCAACGGATACGCAGTATTTT. Translating gives CASSLASGRASATDTQYF.

The V gene is TRBV7-6, the J gene TRBJ2-2; TRBD2 is a possible D gene (7 bases). From germline, CDR1 is SGHVS and CDR2 FNYEAQ. V shed 5 bases and J shed 5 bases, with 15 bases lying between them. This CDR3 region has 15 residues. The CDR3 sequence: CASSPLGGQTGELFF. As DNA, the CDR3 is TGTGCCAGCAGCCCTCTCGGGGGGCAGACCGGGGAGCTGTTTTTT.

V usage is TRBV4-1 and J usage is TRBJ1-5; D unresolved. The V end was cut by 4 bases, the J end by 1 base, with 11 bases between. Germline CDR1 is MGHRA and CDR2 is YSYEKL. This CDR3 spans 15 amino acids. CDR3 in DNA: TGCGCCAGCAGCCCGGCGGGTAGGAGCAATCAGCCCCAGCATTTT. Protein sequence: CASSPAGRSNQPQHF.

The J gene is TRBJ2-1, the V gene TRBV2; D not resolved. This CDR3 is built from 16 residues. Germline loops: CDR1 SNHLY, CDR2 FYNNEI. The V and J ends lost 7 bases and 0 bases respectively, with 16 bases between them. The CDR3 spells CASNFLPGSSYNEQFF. For the CDR3, the DNA is TGTGCCAGCAACTTCTTACCGGGTAGCTCCTACAATGAGCAGTTCTTC.

CDR3 nucleotides: TGTGCCAGCACCTTCAACGACAGGGAATTGGGCACAGATACGCAGTATTTT. Its translation: CASTFNDRELGTDTQYF. The V call is TRBV7-9, the J call TRBJ2-3; 7 bases are a match to TRBD1. The V segment lost 7 bases and the J segment 1 base; nucleotides outside the gene matches: 14. Germline V gene data show CDR1 as SEHNR and CDR2 as FQNEAQ (reference sequence). The CDR3 spans 17 residues. The full variable domain, its missing parts supplied by reference TRBV7-9 and TRBJ2-3, is DTGVSQNPRHKITKRGQNVTFRCDPISEHNRLYWYRQTLGQGPEFLTYFQNEAQLEKSRLLSDRFSAERPKGSFSTLEIQRTEQGDSAMYLCASTFNDRELGTDTQYFGPGTRLTVL.

This chain connects TRBV13 to TRBJ2-1; the match to TRBD1 covers 8 bases. The CDR3 is 17 residues long. V shed 0 bases, J shed 3 bases, and the junction held 7 bases outside the gene matches. The V gene's germline CDR1 is PRHDT and CDR2 FYEKMQ (reference sequence). CDR3 DNA sequence: TGTGCCAGCAGCTTAGGTTCCGTAGACAGGGGCTACAATGAGCAGTTCTTC. As protein: CASSLGSVDRGYNEQFF. Full variable domain (remainder filled in from reference TRBV13 and TRBJ2-1): AAGVIQSPRHLIKEKRETATLKCYPIPRHDTVYWYQQGPGQDPQFLISFYEKMQSDKGSIPDRFSAQQFSDYHSELNMSSLELGDSALYFCASSLGSVDRGYNEQFFGPGTRLTVL.

The chain couples TRBV2 to TRBJ1-5; the D gene is possibly TRBD1 (5 bases). Germline V gene sequence: CDR1 SNHLY, CDR2 FYNNEI. Trimming removed 0 bases at V and 3 bases at J, with 12 bases between. The CDR3 length is 16 residues. The CDR3 DNA is TGTGCCAGCAGTGAAGCGCTTCTAGGGGCCAATCAGCCCCAGCATTTT. Its protein is CASSEALLGANQPQHF.

The CDR3 DNA is TGCGCCAGCAGCCAAGTAGTGACTAGCGGGAGGGTCTATGAGCAGTTCTTC. It is translated as CASSQVVTSGRVYEQFF. This chain uses TRBV4-1 with TRBJ2-1; 14 nucleotides line up with TRBD2. Germline assignment: CDR1 MGHRA and CDR2 YSYEKL. There are 17 residues in the CDR3. V trimming: 1 base; J trimming: 8 bases; junction bases outside the gene matches: 7.

This chain joins TRBV5-3 and TRBJ2-3; 8 nucleotides align to TRBD2. TRBV5-3 qualifies as an ORF whose function is uncertain. V gave up 4 bases and J gave up 0 bases; unmatched junction bases: 10. The CDR3 length is 17 residues. CDR3: CARSIRTSHYSTDTQYF. The CDR3, as DNA: TGTGCCAGAAGCATTAGGACTAGCCATTATAGCACAGATACGCAGTATTTT.

The chain has TRBV4-3 and TRBJ2-1, with TRBD2 matching 12 bases. CDR3 length: 15 amino acids. The V segment lost 4 bases and the J segment 7 bases; nucleotides outside the gene matches: 5. CDR1 and CDR2 from the germline V gene are LGHNA and YSLEER. CDR3 DNA sequence: TGCGCCAGCAGCCTCAAGACTAGCGGGAGAAATGAGCAGTTCTTC. It specifies CASSLKTSGRNEQFF.

The genes are TRBV9 and TRBJ1-3; no clear D. This CDR3 contains 14 residues. V was cut by 3 bases and J by 0 bases, with 7 bases left in between. Germline V gene data show CDR1 as SGDLS and CDR2 as YYNGEE. As DNA, the CDR3 is TGTGCCAGCAGCGATACAGCCTCTGGAAACACCATATATTTT. This codes for CASSDTASGNTIYF.

The chain is built from TRBV27 and TRBJ1-1; D unresolved. Germline CDR1 MNHEY, CDR2 SMNVEV (reference sequence). CDR3 length: 18 residues. V was clipped by 0 bases and J by 5 bases, with 22 bases between them. CDR3 coding DNA: TGTGCCAGCAGTTTATCGAAGCAGGTTACGGCCGGGGATACTGAAGCTTTCTTT. Protein: CASSLSKQVTAGDTEAFF.

V usage is TRBV13 and J usage is TRBJ2-2, with 8 nucleotides matching TRBD1. This CDR3 comprises 15 residues. V was pared by 3 bases and J by 4 bases, with 4 bases of the junction left unmatched. Germline V lookup: CDR1 PRHDT, CDR2 FYEKMQ (reference sequence). CDR3 nucleotides: TGTGCCAGCAGCTTGGGACAGGAGGTCACCGGGGAGCTGTTTTTT. Its protein is CASSLGQEVTGELFF. The complete variable domain, with remaining parts taken from reference TRBV13 and TRBJ2-2, reads AAGVIQSPRHLIKEKRETATLKCYPIPRHDTVYWYQQGPGQDPQFLISFYEKMQSDKGSIPDRFSAQQFSDYHSELNMSSLELGDSALYFCASSLGQEVTGELFFGEGSRLTVL.

V and J are TRBV4-1 and TRBJ1-2; D is perhaps TRBD1 (5 bases). Germline V gives CDR1 MGHRA, CDR2 YSYEKL. V was clipped by 0 bases and J by 1 base, with 9 bases between them. The CDR3 consists of 15 residues. CDR3 loop: CASSQETALNYGYTF. For the CDR3, the DNA is TGCGCCAGCAGCCAAGAGACAGCACTTAACTATGGCTACACCTTC.